This T cell receptor beta chain comes out of a study of blood T cell repertoires in COVID-19. Overall study: Sites in the United States, Italy and Spain provided acute and convalescent COVID-19 samples. Nucleic acid was either cDNA or gDNA, and it came from T cells, B-cell-depleted T cells, or PBMCs.

V shed 1 base, J shed 6 bases, and the junction held 5 bases outside the gene matches. The CDR3 has 14 amino acids. In germline, CDR1 is SGHNT, CDR2 YYREEE (reference sequence). Authors' analysis steps: Reference gene primer amplification gave estimated nucleated cell counts. Repertoires were generated with immunoSEQ multiplex PCR, while TCRdb's copy carries only in-frame clones and drops some. That table gives V, J and clone size, and the DNA gave D and trimming. Of about 14,000 clones in the sample, 80% to 90% are singletons; the top ten hold roughly 5.6%. The chain employs TRBV5-4 and TRBJ1-2; 8 positions agree with TRBD1. The sample taken for sequencing was peripheral blood. The source of this sequence is a human donor in a cohort sampled during active COVID-19. CDR3 DNA sequence: TGTGCCAGCAGCTTGAAAACAGGGGGGCATGGCTACACCTTC. Its translation is CASSLKTGGHGYTF.